The 16 T cell receptor beta chains reported below all come from one sample, sequenced in a study of T cell repertoires in cytomegalovirus infection. Each CDR3 protein is one row after TCRdb ran MiXCR on the reads. Among some 500,000 distinct CDR3 sequences, roughly 34% were seen once, and the ten largest hold about a sixth. These receptors have no known antigen. Specimen: cultured PBMCs, collected from culture after CMV antigen stimulation. All receptors come from a human donor in good health (CMV status not recorded). Some clones in this sample may be carry-over from other donors' samples.

This clonotype was recorded a few times. The chain carries TRBV4-3 and TRBJ2-3; TRBD1 matches 10 bases. The CDR3 length is 17 residues. V shed 0 bases and J 6 bases; nucleotides not matched to a gene: 9. The V gene's germline CDR1 is LGHNA and CDR2 YSLEER. The CDR3 bases are TGCGCCAGCAGCCAAGATCCGACAGGGGGCCCAGGTGATACGCAGTATTTT. As protein: CASSQDPTGGPGDTQYF.

This clonotype has just one count. The genes are TRBV7-6 and TRBJ2-2; D is uncertain. V was trimmed by 5 bases and J by 4 bases, leaving 11 bases between them. Germline CDR1 SGHVS, CDR2 FNYEAQ. The CDR3 is 14 residues long. The DNA for the CDR3 is TGTGCCAGCAGCCAGTTCGGGCTCACCGGGGAGCTGTTTTTT. Its protein product is CASSQFGLTGELFF.

The chain is built from TRBV4-1 and TRBJ2-6; 11 bases line up with TRBD1. Per the germline V gene, CDR1 is MGHRA and CDR2 is YSYEKL. This CDR3 has 16 amino acids. V trimming: 5 bases; J trimming: 3 bases; junction bases outside the gene matches: 3. In DNA form, the CDR3 reads TGCGCCAGCAGCGGACAGGGGGCTTTTGGGGCCAACGTCCTGACTTTC. This codes for CASSGQGAFGANVLTF.

The V call is TRBV24-1, the J call TRBJ2-1, with D uncertain. Trimming removed 1 base at V and 3 bases at J, with 3 bases between. The CDR3 is 13 residues long. The germline V gene has CDR1 KGHDR and CDR2 SFDVKD. CDR3 sequence (DNA): TGTGCCACCAGTGATTTAGGCTACAATGAGCAGTTCTTC. Its protein product is CATSDLGYNEQFF.

The chain has TRBV28 and TRBJ1-4; D remains ambiguous. The CDR3 spans 15 residues. From germline, CDR1 is MDHEN and CDR2 SYDVKM. Trimming pared 2 bases from V and 4 bases from J, leaving 11 bases between. This chain's CDR3 is CASSLRQLFNEKLFF. Here the CDR3 DNA reads TGTGCCAGCAGTTTACGGCAGCTCTTTAATGAAAAACTGTTTTTT.

On this clonotype itself: Just one base apart from a much larger clone, this may be a read error. The chain combines TRBV7-2 with TRBJ2-2, with D maybe TRBD2 (5 bases). This CDR3 has 13 amino acids. From germline, CDR1 is SGHTA and CDR2 FQGNSA. CDR3 DNA sequence: TGTGCCAGCAGCTTACAGTGGACCGGGGAGCTGTCTTTT. Translating gives CASSLQWTGELSF.

This chain uses TRBV7-2 with TRBJ1-3; D unresolved. The CDR3 totals 14 residues. Between the trimmed V and J ends, which lost 2 bases and 0 bases, there was a span of 5 bases. Germline CDR1 is SGHTA and CDR2 is FQGNSA. CDR3 amino acids: CASSLISSGNTIYF. The CDR3 DNA follows: TGTGCCAGCAGCTTAATTTCCTCTGGAAACACCATATATTTT.

J is TRBJ2-1 and V is TRBV5-1; D perhaps matches TRBD2 (6 bases). Germline V gene sequence: CDR1 SGHRS, CDR2 YFSETQ. The CDR3 is made up of 16 amino acids. Deletions cut 0 bases from V and 6 bases from J, with 16 bases between. The CDR3 is CASSLAWRDGGNEQFF. CDR3 sequence (DNA): TGCGCCAGCAGCTTGGCCTGGAGGGACGGTGGCAATGAGCAGTTCTTC.

The sample holds one count of this clonotype. The V call is TRBV6-8, the J call TRBJ2-5; a possible D gene is TRBD1 (6 bases). CDR1 MNHGY and CDR2 SAAAGT come from the germline V gene. CDR3 size: 14 residues. With 7 bases removed from V and 1 base from J, the gap between germline ends came to 13 bases. The DNA of the CDR3 is TGTGCCAGCAACCCGACAGGCCTCCAAGAGACCCAGTACTTC. It yields the protein CASNPTGLQETQYF.

This clonotype has at least ten counts. The chain recombines TRBV7-2 with TRBJ2-7; 7 bases align to TRBD1. This CDR3 spans 14 amino acids. The V gene's germline CDR1 is SGHTA and CDR2 FQGNSA. J was trimmed by 1 base and V by 8 bases; bases with no gene match: 8. The CDR3 is CASYSGTESYEQYF. CDR3 bases: TGTGCCAGCTACTCCGGGACAGAATCCTACGAGCAGTACTTC.

This clonotype came up many times. This sequence joins TRBV7-2 and TRBJ1-3, with 7 bases that match TRBD1. Germline loops: CDR1 SGHTA, CDR2 FQGNSA. The V and J ends lost 5 bases and 3 bases, in that order; junction bases with no gene match: 7. This CDR3 contains 15 residues. The chain's CDR3 is CASSPTQGVGNTIYF. In DNA form, the CDR3 reads TGTGCCAGCAGCCCCACCCAGGGGGTTGGAAACACCATATATTTT.

V gene TRBV6-6 combines with J gene TRBJ2-2, with 9 nucleotides matching TRBD1. Per the germline V gene, CDR1 is MNHNY and CDR2 is SVGAGI (reference sequence). The trim removed 6 bases at V and 5 bases at J, leaving 7 bases unmatched. The CDR3 contains 15 residues. The CDR3 spells CASRRGQGPTGELFF. The DNA for the CDR3 is TGTGCCAGCAGACGCGGACAGGGGCCAACCGGGGAGCTGTTTTTT.

The chain links TRBV7-2 to TRBJ2-3; 11 positions agree with TRBD2. Trimming took 6 bases from V and 1 from J; bases not matched to a gene: 9. CDR3 length: 17 residues. Germline assignment: CDR1 SGHTA and CDR2 FQGNSA. The CDR3 region is CASRSWALAGGTDTQYF. The CDR3 bases are TGTGCCAGCAGGAGTTGGGCACTAGCGGGAGGCACAGATACGCAGTATTTT. The full variable domain, completed using reference TRBV7-2 and TRBJ2-3, is GAGVSQSPSNKVTEKGKDVELRCDPISGHTALYWYRQSLGQGLEFLIYFQGNSAPDKSGLPSDRFSAERTGGSVSTLTIQRTQQEDSAVYLCASRSWALAGGTDTQYFGPGTRLTVL.

This clonotype was detected only a few times. The rearrangement joins TRBV28 to TRBJ2-1, with 10 positions matching TRBD2. V shed 8 bases, J shed 4 bases, and the junction held 5 bases outside the gene matches. Germline loops: CDR1 MDHEN, CDR2 SYDVKM. There are 14 residues in the CDR3. This CDR3 reads CASDTSGNYNEQFF. CDR3 coding DNA: TGTGCCAGCGATACTAGCGGGAATTACAATGAGCAGTTCTTC.

A few counts support this clonotype. The J gene is TRBJ2-1, the V gene TRBV5-5; D ambiguous. The CDR3 has 15 amino acids. The V gene lost 3 bases and the J gene lost 9 bases, with 19 bases spanning the gap. Germline lookup yields CDR1 SGHKS and CDR2 YYEKEE (reference sequence). For the CDR3, the DNA is TGTGCCAGCAGCTCCGGTGGATCTAACTGGGTTGAGCAGTTCTTC. Amino acid sequence: CASSSGGSNWVEQFF.

The rearrangement joins TRBV4-1 to TRBJ1-5, with a possible D match to TRBD1 (6 bases). The CDR3 consists of 15 residues. With 2 bases removed from V and 3 bases from J, the gap between germline ends came to 11 bases. Germline-derived CDR1 and CDR2 are MGHRA and YSYEKL. DNA of the CDR3: TGCGCCAGCAGCCAAACACAGGGAACCAATCAGCCCCAGCATTTT. Translation gives CASSQTQGTNQPQHF.